The 22 T cell receptor beta chains below all came from one sample that was sequenced in a study of cytomegalovirus exposure and HLA in healthy donors. The PCR made use of 60 Vbeta and 13 Jbeta primers. The protocol was immunoSEQ multiplex PCR, while the TCRdb copy is restricted to in-frame clones and leaves out a portion. Of 100,000 to 150,000 clones in the sample, roughly 79% were seen once. The sequencing input was PBMCs. The source is a woman aged 50 to 65 in good health and CMV-seronegative.

This chain links TRBV7-2 with TRBJ2-7, with a tentative D call TRBD2 (6 bases). Germline V gene data show CDR1 as SGHTA and CDR2 as FQGNSA. The CDR3 is 13 amino acids. V gave up 5 bases and J gave up 5 bases, with 13 bases separating them. Here the CDR3 reads CASSIRGGHEQYV. The CDR3 bases are TGTGCCAGCAGCATTCGCGGAGGGCACGAGCAGTACGTC.

The CDR3 spells CASSSPGQGPGEQYF. The DNA of the CDR3 is TGTGCCAGCAGTTCCCCGGGACAGGGACCTGGCGAGCAGTACTTC. This chain connects TRBV28 to TRBJ2-7; 9 positions agree with TRBD1. The V and J ends lost 4 bases and 6 bases, in that order; junction bases with no gene match: 10. The CDR3 is made up of 15 amino acids. CDR1 MDHEN and CDR2 SYDVKM come from the germline V gene.

V is TRBV27 and J is TRBJ2-7; D perhaps matches TRBD1 (5 bases). This CDR3 is 13 amino acids long. Trimming took off 4 bases at V and 0 bases at J, with 7 bases between the two ends. The germline gives CDR1 MNHEY, CDR2 SMNVEV (reference sequence). The CDR3 coding sequence is TGTGCCAGCAGTTACAGGAGCTCCTACGAGCAGTACTTC. Its protein product is CASSYRSSYEQYF.

The sample holds a few counts of this clone. This rearrangement joins TRBV4-1 to TRBJ1-2; TRBD1 is a possible D gene (5 bases). V lost 1 base and J 0 bases, leaving 12 bases between the germline ends. Germline CDR1 MGHRA, CDR2 YSYEKL. The CDR3 loop spans 16 amino acids. CDR3 nucleotide sequence: TGCGCCAGCAGCCAAGCGACAGCAAATACTAACTATGGCTACACCTTC. Protein sequence: CASSQATANTNYGYTF.

This rearrangement joins TRBV6-5 to TRBJ2-7; maybe TRBD1 (7 bases). The CDR3 loop spans 13 amino acids. Trimming stripped 7 bases from V and 8 bases from J, with 18 bases between. Looked up from germline, CDR1 is MNHEY and CDR2 is SVGAGI. As DNA, the CDR3 is TGTGCCAGCACCCGCGGGAAGGGGGCTCAGCAGTACTTC. Translation: CASTRGKGAQQYF.

V is TRBV28 and J is TRBJ2-2; possible D gene TRBD2, 6 bases. The germline V gene has CDR1 MDHEN and CDR2 SYDVKM. Between the trimmed V and J ends, which lost 5 bases and 6 bases, there was a span of 13 bases. CDR3 length: 14 amino acids. In DNA form, the CDR3 reads TGTGCCAGCAGTGTCTCGGGGGTGGCCGGGGAGCTGTTTTTT. This encodes CASSVSGVAGELFF.

The chain uses TRBV19 and TRBJ2-4; TRBD2 agrees at 12 bases. Trimming cost V 5 bases and J 3 bases; bases outside gene matches: 8. The CDR3 consists of 17 residues. The germline CDR1 and CDR2 sequences are LNHDA and SQIVND (reference sequence). CDR3 coding DNA: TGTGCCAGTAGTTCCCTAGCGGGAGGGCCAGTCAAAAACATTCAGTACTTC. It is translated as CASSSLAGGPVKNIQYF. Supplemented by reference TRBV19 and TRBJ2-4, the full variable domain reads DGGITQSPKYLFRKEGQNVTLSCEQNLNHDAMYWYRQDPGQGLRLIYYSQIVNDFQKGDIAEGYSVSREKKESFPLTVTSAQKNPTAFYLCASSSLAGGPVKNIQYFGAGTRLSVL.

This chain links TRBV9 with TRBJ2-1, with 9 bases identical to TRBD2. Germline assignment: CDR1 SGDLS and CDR2 YYNGEE. The ends lost 4 bases at V and 4 bases at J; junction bases unmatched: 6. This CDR3 comprises 15 residues. The DNA for the CDR3 is TGTGCCAGCAGCCCCCGACTAGCGGAGTACAATGAGCAGTTCTTC. Residues: CASSPRLAEYNEQFF.

This chain links TRBV5-1 with TRBJ2-3; 10 bases match TRBD1. The CDR3 sequence is 16 residues long. The V gene end was trimmed by 6 bases and the J gene end by 3 bases; junction bases not matched to a gene: 10. CDR1 and CDR2 from the germline V gene are SGHRS and YFSETQ. CDR3 in amino acids: CASTALTGGSTDTQYF. The CDR3 DNA is TGCGCCAGCACCGCCCTGACAGGGGGCAGTACAGATACGCAGTATTTT.

The V call is TRBV7-3, the J call TRBJ2-1; 10 bases line up with TRBD2. The germline V gene encodes CDR1 SGHTA and CDR2 FQGTGA. Trimming took 1 base from V and 7 from J; bases not matched to a gene: 7. The CDR3 covers 16 residues. This chain's CDR3 is CASSLRVPSGGNEQFF. As DNA, the CDR3 is TGTGCCAGCAGCTTAAGGGTCCCTAGCGGGGGAAATGAGCAGTTCTTC.

The rearrangement joins TRBV9 to TRBJ1-1; possible D gene TRBD1, 5 bases. Germline CDR1 reads SGDLS; CDR2 reads YYNGEE. The CDR3 is made up of 15 amino acids. The V end lost 0 bases, the J end lost 1 base, and 10 bases lay between the germline ends. Written as DNA, the CDR3 is TGTGCCAGCAGCGTAGGGGCCAGGGAGAACACTGAAGCTTTCTTT. Protein sequence: CASSVGARENTEAFF.

The rearrangement links TRBV19 to TRBJ1-4; 11 nucleotides line up with TRBD1. Germline CDR1 is LNHDA and CDR2 is SQIVND (reference sequence). Trimming took 6 bases from V and 7 from J; bases not matched to a gene: 10. This CDR3 is 16 amino acids long. CDR3 residues: CASSPQRGQGGEKLFF. CDR3 sequence (DNA): TGTGCCAGTAGCCCCCAGCGGGGACAGGGGGGTGAAAAACTGTTTTTT.

V is TRBV4-3 and J is TRBJ1-2; TRBD1 agrees at 8 bases. The germline CDR1 and CDR2 sequences are LGHNA and YSLEER. V was pared by 3 bases and J by 8 bases, with 8 bases of the junction left unmatched. CDR3 length equals 14 residues. The CDR3 region is CASSHRRGLGGYTF. DNA for the CDR3: TGCGCCAGCAGCCATCGCAGGGGGCTGGGCGGCTACACCTTC.

This chain uses TRBV6-5 with TRBJ2-2, with no clear D. This CDR3 region has 12 residues. Trimming pared 5 bases from V and 1 base from J, leaving 2 bases between. From germline, CDR1 is MNHEY and CDR2 SVGAGI. The CDR3 loop is CASSRNTGELFF. The CDR3 nucleotides are TGTGCCAGCAGTCGGAACACCGGGGAGCTGTTTTTT.

This clone was observed a few times. This chain connects TRBV6-5 to TRBJ1-1; 7 nucleotides agree with TRBD1. The CDR3 is 14 amino acids. J lost 7 bases, V lost 5 bases, and 10 bases had no gene match. Per germline, CDR1 MNHEY and CDR2 SVGAGI. The CDR3 spells CASSKDRVVSEAFF. DNA for the CDR3: TGTGCCAGCAGTAAAGACAGGGTGGTCAGTGAAGCTTTCTTT.

The V gene is TRBV29-1, the J gene TRBJ2-7; 8 bases map to TRBD1. V shed 5 bases, J shed 1 base, and the junction held 13 bases outside the gene matches. Germline CDR1 reads SQVTM; CDR2 reads ANQGSEA. CDR3 length: 16 residues. This chain's CDR3 is CSVTDRGDRLSYEQYF. The CDR3 DNA follows: TGCAGCGTTACCGACAGGGGAGACCGTCTATCCTACGAGCAGTACTTC.

This clone was detected a few times. The CDR3 nucleotides read TGTGCCAGCAGCCCAGGGACTAGCGGGAGATACGAGCAGTACGTC. Amino acids: CASSPGTSGRYEQYV. The chain carries TRBV28 and TRBJ2-7, with TRBD2 matching 14 bases. CDR1 is MDHEN and CDR2 is SYDVKM in the germline V gene. CDR3 size: 15 residues. V lost 6 bases and J lost 4; bases outside the gene matches: 5.

The V gene is TRBV11-3, the J gene TRBJ2-5, with 7 bases identical to TRBD2. In germline, CDR1 is SGHNT, CDR2 YENEEA. The trim removed 7 bases at V and 5 bases at J, leaving 10 bases unmatched. The CDR3 has 14 amino acids. The CDR3 sequence is CASKEAGVGETQYF. As DNA, the CDR3 is TGTGCCAGCAAGGAGGCGGGAGTAGGTGAGACCCAGTACTTC.

The chain recombines TRBV28 with TRBJ2-7, with D uncertain. The germline gives CDR1 MDHEN, CDR2 SYDVKM. This CDR3 has 11 amino acids. V lost 5 bases to trimming and J lost 10 bases, with 12 bases between them. This CDR3 reads CASSHYAEQYF. The CDR3 DNA is TGTGCCAGCAGTCATTATGCGGAACAGTACTTC. Looking up the rest from reference TRBV28 and TRBJ2-7 gives the full variable domain: DVKVTQSSRYLVKRTGEKVFLECVQDMDHENMFWYRQDPGLGLRLIYFSYDVKMKEKGDIPEGYSVSREKKERFSLILESASTNQTSMYLCASSHYAEQYFGPGTRLTVT.

The chain recombines TRBV5-6 with TRBJ1-5; unclear D gene. Trimming pared 1 base from V and 7 bases from J, leaving 12 bases between. Germline CDR1 is SGHDT and CDR2 is YYEEEE. The CDR3 is made up of 14 amino acids. CDR3 nucleotide sequence: TGTGCCAGCAGCTTGTCTGGGAGGCGACAGCCCCAGCATTTT. It encodes CASSLSGRRQPQHF.

The V and J genes are TRBV7-2 and TRBJ1-5; 8 bases match TRBD1. V shed 5 bases and J 2 bases; nucleotides not matched to a gene: 5. The CDR3 is 15 amino acids. The germline gives CDR1 SGHTA, CDR2 FQGNSA. The CDR3 spells CASSQATGGNQPQHF. The CDR3 region has the DNA TGTGCCAGCAGCCAAGCGACAGGGGGCAATCAGCCCCAGCATTTT.

The V call is TRBV25-1, the J call TRBJ2-5; 9 positions agree with TRBD2. With V trimmed by 4 bases and J by 5 bases, 5 bases remained unmatched. The CDR3 contains 14 residues. Germline CDR1 is MGHDK and CDR2 is SYGVNS. This CDR3 reads CASSAAGGRETQYF. The CDR3 DNA reads TGTGCCAGCAGTGCAGCGGGAGGCCGGGAGACCCAGTACTTC.